These T cell receptor beta chains were read from a single sample in a study of CD8 T cells in Susac syndrome. One entry per CDR3 protein, called by TCRdb with MiXCR from the immunoSEQ multiplex PCR reads. This sample has some 150,000 distinct CDR3 sequences, with approximately 95% found just once. Specimen: CD8+ T cells from PBMCs. The receptor source for this set is a human donor in good health. The CDR3 runs from the conserved cysteine through the conserved F or W. The D gene is left open where the match is weak. Rows give clone size only sometimes, using once, few, many, or a class for an expanded clone.

V: TRBV20-1
D: TRBD2
size: NA
J: TRBJ2-1
DNA: TGCAGTGCCGTAGCGGGAGGGCTGACTAATGAGCAGTTCTTC
CDR3: CSAVAGGLTNEQFF

V: TRBV12-3/TRBV12-4
D: TRBD1
size: NA
J: TRBJ1-1
DNA: TGTGCCAGCAGAGCCCGGGACAGGAACACTGAAGCTTTCTTT
CDR3: CASRARDRNTEAFF

V: TRBV7-8
D: TRBD1
size: NA
J: TRBJ1-1
DNA: TGTGCCAGCAGCCCCGGGACAGGTTCCACTGAAGCTTTCTTT
CDR3: CASSPGTGSTEAFF

V: TRBV15
D: NA
size: NA
J: TRBJ1-5
DNA: TGTGCCACCAGCGATACGCTGGGTCAGCCCCAGCATTTT
CDR3: CATSDTLGQPQHF

V: TRBV5-6
D: TRBD1
size: NA
J: TRBJ1-2
DNA: TGTGCCAGCAGCCTCCAGATGGACAGGGACCAGGGCTACACCTTC
CDR3: CASSLQMDRDQGYTF

V: TRBV9
D: NA
size: NA
J: TRBJ1-5
DNA: TGTGCCAGCAGCGCCCGAGGGGGGAATCAGCCCCAGCATTTT
CDR3: CASSARGGNQPQHF

V: TRBV28
D: TRBD2
size: NA
J: TRBJ2-7
DNA: TGTGCCAGCAGCTCTAGCGGGAGCCTACCCTACGAGCAGTACTTC
CDR3: CASSSSGSLPYEQYF

V: TRBV27
D: NA
size: NA
J: TRBJ2-7
DNA: TGTGCCAGCAGTTCCGGGTCTTACTACGAGCAGTACTTC
CDR3: CASSSGSYYEQYF

V: TRBV19
D: TRBD2
size: NA
J: TRBJ2-1
DNA: TGTGCCAGTAGTATAGACGGACTAGCGGGAGTGTTAAATGAGCAGTTCTTC
CDR3: CASSIDGLAGVLNEQFF

V: TRBV5-1
D: NA
size: NA
J: TRBJ1-5
DNA: TGCGCCAGCAGCTTGGCCGGTACTAGCAATCAGCCCCAGCATTTT
CDR3: CASSLAGTSNQPQHF

V: TRBV13
D: TRBD2
size: NA
J: TRBJ2-6
DNA: TGTGCCAGCAGCTCTAACTTTGTTCTAGCGGGCAACTCTGGGGCCAACGTCCTGACTTTC
CDR3: CASSSNFVLAGNSGANVLTF

V: TRBV3-1
D: NA
size: NA
J: TRBJ1-1
DNA: TGTGCCAGTAGCCTTGCGGTAACAGGGAACACTGAAGCTTTCTTT
CDR3: CASSLAVTGNTEAFF

V: TRBV20-1
D: NA
size: once
J: TRBJ2-7
DNA: TGCAGTGCTAGAGAAGGGGGGGTTACCTACGAGCAGTACTTC
CDR3: CSAREGGVTYEQYF

V: TRBV27
D: NA
size: NA
J: TRBJ2-4
DNA: TGTGCCAGCAGTTTTGGGGGAGTAGACATTCAGTACTTC
CDR3: CASSFGGVDIQYF

V: TRBV29-1
D: NA
size: once
J: TRBJ1-1
DNA: TGCAGCGTAGGCAGGGCCGCTTTCTTT
CDR3: CSVGRAAFF

V: TRBV29-1
D: NA
size: NA
J: TRBJ2-1
DNA: TGCAGCGTGGGGGAGTTGGCCTACAATGAGCAGTTCTTC
CDR3: CSVGELAYNEQFF

V: TRBV7-8
D: NA
size: NA
J: TRBJ2-1
DNA: TGTGCCAGCAGCCAGGTCCTTCGGGAGACCAATGAGCAGTTCTTC
CDR3: CASSQVLRETNEQFF

V: TRBV29-1
D: NA
size: once
J: TRBJ2-2
DNA: TGCAGCGTTGTGGGGGTGAACACCGGGGAGCTGTTTTTT
CDR3: CSVVGVNTGELFF

V: TRBV15
D: NA
size: NA
J: TRBJ1-2
DNA: TGTGCCACCAGCAGAGGAAGTGGAGTCGGTAACTATGGCTACACCTTC
CDR3: CATSRGSGVGNYGYTF

V: TRBV27
D: NA
size: NA
J: TRBJ2-7
DNA: TGTGCCAGCAGTCCCCGGAGGAGCTCCTACGAGCAGTACTTC
CDR3: CASSPRRSSYEQYF

V: TRBV3-1
D: NA
size: NA
J: TRBJ2-5
DNA: TGTGCCAGCAGCCAAGGAAAAGGGGAGACCCAGTACTTC
CDR3: CASSQGKGETQYF

V: TRBV15
D: TRBD2
size: NA
J: TRBJ2-1
DNA: TGTGCCACCAGCGGTAGCGGGACGAGCTCCTACAATGAGCAGTTCTTC
CDR3: CATSGSGTSSYNEQFF

V: TRBV23-1
D: TRBD1
size: NA
J: TRBJ1-4
DNA: TGCGCCAGCAGTCATCTCACAGGGGGATACCCAACTAATGAAAAACTGTTTTTT
CDR3: CASSHLTGGYPTNEKLFF

V: TRBV15
D: NA
size: NA
J: TRBJ2-2
DNA: TGTGCCACCAGCACGGGACGGAACACCGGGGAGCTGTTTTTT
CDR3: CATSTGRNTGELFF

V: TRBV2
D: NA
size: NA
J: TRBJ2-1
DNA: TGTGCAGCAGGAGTGAAATCCTACAATGAGCAGTTCTTC
CDR3: CAAGVKSYNEQFF

V: TRBV6-1
D: TRBD2
size: NA
J: TRBJ2-3
DNA: TGTGCCAGCAGTACCCTGCGGACTAGCGGGAGGGCCGTCATAGATACGCAGTATTTT
CDR3: CASSTLRTSGRAVIDTQYF

V: TRBV12-3/TRBV12-4
D: NA
size: NA
J: TRBJ2-7
DNA: TGTGCCAGCAGTATTAGCCCCCGACTCTACGAGCAGTACTTC
CDR3: CASSISPRLYEQYF

V: TRBV9
D: NA
size: NA
J: TRBJ2-1
DNA: TGTGCCAGCAGCCCCACGGGAGTAGACTACAATGAGCAGTTCTTC
CDR3: CASSPTGVDYNEQFF

V: TRBV4-3
D: NA
size: NA
J: TRBJ2-7
DNA: TGCGCCAGCAGCCAAGAACGACAGGCCTACGAGCAGTACTTC
CDR3: CASSQERQAYEQYF

V: TRBV29-1
D: NA
size: NA
J: TRBJ1-3
DNA: TGCAGCGTAAAACAGGGCTCCGGAAACACCATATATTTT
CDR3: CSVKQGSGNTIYF

V: TRBV27
D: NA
size: NA
J: TRBJ2-7
DNA: TGTGCCAGCAGTTTATACGACCTACCGGGTGAGCAGTACTTC
CDR3: CASSLYDLPGEQYF

V: TRBV7-2
D: NA
size: NA
J: TRBJ2-7
DNA: TGTGCCAGCAGCTTAGTGGCGGGGTTCTCCTACGAGCAGTACTTC
CDR3: CASSLVAGFSYEQYF

V: TRBV7-8
D: TRBD2
size: NA
J: TRBJ2-3
DNA: TGTGCCAGCAGCTTAGCATCGGGGGGGGATACGCAGTATTTT
CDR3: CASSLASGGDTQYF

V: TRBV20-1
D: NA
size: NA
J: TRBJ1-2
DNA: TGCAGTCTCCGTGGTGGCTACACCTTC
CDR3: CSLRGGYTF

V: TRBV5-4
D: TRBD1
size: NA
J: TRBJ2-6
DNA: TGTGCCAGCAGCACCGGGACAGATGGGGCCAACGTCCTGACTTTC
CDR3: CASSTGTDGANVLTF

V: TRBV28
D: NA
size: NA
J: TRBJ1-5
DNA: TGTGCCAGCAGTTTAAGGGGCAGCTTGAGCAATCAGCCCCAGCATTTT
CDR3: CASSLRGSLSNQPQHF

V: TRBV20-1
D: TRBD2
size: once
J: TRBJ2-7
DNA: TGCAGTGTCAACCCTCCGGGGTCTAGCGGGATCCACGAGCAGTACTTC
CDR3: CSVNPPGSSGIHEQYF

V: TRBV12-3/TRBV12-4
D: TRBD2
size: NA
J: TRBJ2-1
DNA: TGTGCCAGCAGTCCCCGGACTAGCGGGGGAGGTTATGAGCAGTTCTTC
CDR3: CASSPRTSGGGYEQFF

V: TRBV29-1
D: NA
size: once
J: TRBJ2-7
DNA: TGCAGCGTTGAAGGGGGAGGCCTCTCCTACGAGCAGTACTTC
CDR3: CSVEGGGLSYEQYF

V: TRBV29-1
D: TRBD1
size: once
J: TRBJ2-7
DNA: TGCAGCGTAGATTTCCCGGGACAGGGGCAGTACGAGCAGTACTTC
CDR3: CSVDFPGQGQYEQYF

V: TRBV7-2
D: NA
size: NA
J: TRBJ2-2
DNA: TGTGCCAGCAGCTTTTCCCCCGGGGAGCTGTTTTTT
CDR3: CASSFSPGELFF

V: TRBV20-1
D: NA
size: NA
J: TRBJ1-5
DNA: TGCAGTGCCCGAGTAGGTATTAGCAATCAGCCCCAGCATTTT
CDR3: CSARVGISNQPQHF